The T cell receptor beta chain under discussion was sequenced for a study of blood T cell repertoires in COVID-19. About the study: Nucleic acid was either cDNA or gDNA, and it came from T cells, B-cell-depleted T cells, or PBMCs.

In the original workflow: Amplified reference gene primers provided the basis for estimating nucleated cell counts. Some clones are missing from TCRdb's copy, which holds only in-frame ones; the method was immunoSEQ multiplex PCR. The V and J calls and the clone size are those of that table, but D and trimming were determined from the DNA. This sample has fewer than 200,000 clones, with around 83% found just once. Seattle-derived patients entered the study during active infection and were followed longitudinally. V lost 5 bases and J lost 2, with 15 bases in between. The germline V gene encodes CDR1 MNHEY and CDR2 SVGAGI. CDR3 size: 15 residues.

The TCR was taken from a woman between 50 and 59 years old with COVID-19, enrolled during active disease. The sample consisted of peripheral blood. The V and J genes are TRBV6-5 and TRBJ1-2; weak D call: TRBD1 (6 bases). CDR3 in DNA: TGTGCCAGCAGTCCATTCGGGACACAAAACTATGGCTACACCTTC. This gives the protein CASSPFGTQNYGYTF.